This T cell receptor (beta chain) was captured by sequencing in a study of OX40 agonist ivuxolimab in advanced cancers. TCRdb's copy holds only in-frame clones and misses some; the assay was immunoSEQ multiplex PCR. Of roughly 56,000 clones listed, roughly 83% are singletons. This clone turned up a few times. This CDR3 has 12 residues. Deletions cut 3 bases from V and 6 bases from J, with 8 bases between. Germline V CDR1 and CDR2: MDHEN, SYDVKM. The TCR originated in an adult with an advanced solid tumor such as melanoma, head and neck, liver or kidney cancer. The J gene is TRBJ1-2, the V gene TRBV28; D uncertain. This specimen was CD4+ or CD8+ T cells sorted from blood, taken in a trial of the OX40 agonist ivuxolimab. The CDR3 DNA sequence: TGTGCCAGCAGTTTGGAGTTGCATGGCTACACCTTC. Protein product: CASSLELHGYTF.